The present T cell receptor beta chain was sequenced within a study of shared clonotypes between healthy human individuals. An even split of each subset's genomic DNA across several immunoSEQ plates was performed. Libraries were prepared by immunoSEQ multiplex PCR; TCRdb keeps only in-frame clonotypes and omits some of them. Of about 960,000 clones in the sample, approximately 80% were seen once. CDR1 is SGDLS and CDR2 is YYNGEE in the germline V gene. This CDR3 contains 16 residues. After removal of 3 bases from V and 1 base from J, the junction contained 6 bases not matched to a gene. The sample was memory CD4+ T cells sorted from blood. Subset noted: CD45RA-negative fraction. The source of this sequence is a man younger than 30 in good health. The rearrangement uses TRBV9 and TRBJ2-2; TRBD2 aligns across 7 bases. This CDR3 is CASSGGRGMNTGELFF. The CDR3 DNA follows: TGTGCCAGCAGCGGCGGGCGGGGGATGAACACCGGGGAGCTGTTTTTT.